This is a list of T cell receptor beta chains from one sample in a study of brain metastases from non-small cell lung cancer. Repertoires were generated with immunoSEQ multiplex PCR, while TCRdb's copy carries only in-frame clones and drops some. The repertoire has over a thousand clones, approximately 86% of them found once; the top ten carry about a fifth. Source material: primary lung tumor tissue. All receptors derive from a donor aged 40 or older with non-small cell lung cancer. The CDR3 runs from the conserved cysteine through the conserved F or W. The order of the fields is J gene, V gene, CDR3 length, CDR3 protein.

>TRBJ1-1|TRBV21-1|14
CASSKGDKRSEAFF
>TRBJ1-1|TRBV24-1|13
CATSGTGETEAFF
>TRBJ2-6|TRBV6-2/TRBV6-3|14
CASSYGSGANVLTF
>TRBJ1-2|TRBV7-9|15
CASSPTRTASYGYTF
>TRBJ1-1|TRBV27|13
CASSLLTGTEAFF
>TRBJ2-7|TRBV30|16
CAWSPLGQGAVREQYF
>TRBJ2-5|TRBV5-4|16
CASSLAQAGVGETQYF
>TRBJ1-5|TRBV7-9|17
CASSLEEGKATYQPQHF
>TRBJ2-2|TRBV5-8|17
CASSLVIGTGRAGELFF
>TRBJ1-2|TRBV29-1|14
CSVEEDEGIYGYTF
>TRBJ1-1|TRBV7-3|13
CASSRNLNTEAFF
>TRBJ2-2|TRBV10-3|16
CAISESKGAGTGELFF
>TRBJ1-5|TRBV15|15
CATSRVQQQLQPQHF
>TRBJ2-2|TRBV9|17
CASSVRRTSANTGELFF
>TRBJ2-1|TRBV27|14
CASSLSHRGQGQFF
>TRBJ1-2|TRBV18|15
CASSPGTGTIYGYTF
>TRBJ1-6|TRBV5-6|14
CASSSGTSRSPLHF
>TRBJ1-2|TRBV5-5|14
CASSFPSSLGGYTF
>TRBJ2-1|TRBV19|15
CASKPGGGSYNEQFF
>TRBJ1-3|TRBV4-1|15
CASSQLESFGNTIYF
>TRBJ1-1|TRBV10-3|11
CAIRGTEGAFF
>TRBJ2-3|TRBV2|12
CASSRDTDTQYF